One T cell receptor beta chain is described in this entry. These data come from a study of blood T cell repertoires in COVID-19. Whole-study context: COVID-19 samples collected from the United States, Italy and Spain covered acute and convalescent phases. The analysed material was cDNA or gDNA that came from T cells, B-cell-depleted T cells, or PBMCs.

Source study methods: From reference gene primer amplification, estimates of nucleated cell counts were derived. TCRdb's copy holds only in-frame clones and misses some; the assay was immunoSEQ multiplex PCR. That table gives V, J and clone size, and the DNA gave D and trimming. The repertoire holds approximately 250,000 clones, roughly 86% seen once, with approximately 9% in the top ten. Looked up from germline, CDR1 is MNHNS and CDR2 is SASEGT. This CDR3 contains 18 residues. The V segment lost 4 bases and the J segment 0 bases; nucleotides outside the gene matches: 10. Sequenced input: peripheral blood. The chain links TRBV6-1 to TRBJ2-2, with 8 bases that match TRBD2. The clonotype originates from a man in his forties with active or convalescent COVID-19. The CDR3 protein is CASSAAVAGMANTGELFF. The CDR3 DNA is TGTGCCAGCAGTGCGGCGGTAGCGGGGATGGCGAACACCGGGGAGCTGTTTTTT.